One T cell receptor beta chain is described in this entry. The antigen is unknown. Trimming at V came to 0 bases and at J to 4 bases, leaving 10 bases not matched to a gene. The CDR3 length is 17 residues. CDR1 is SGHRS and CDR2 is YFSETQ in the germline V gene. This specimen comes from a study of shared clonotypes between healthy human individuals. It was CD45RO-negative cells, positively selected for CCR7, that made up naive CD8 cells, with terminally differentiated effector memory CD45RA+ cells excluded. Whole-study results and caveats: A handful of donors shared approximately 5% of their naive CD4 clonotypes. Larger richness was generally estimated for naive than memory subsets. The researchers took only blood, and tissue repertoires probably look different.

Using immunoSEQ multiplex PCR, the repertoire was profiled, and TCRdb retains in-frame clones only, with some absent. The sample includes around 650,000 clones, approximately 96% of them seen just once. The chain recombines TRBV5-1 with TRBJ1-2; 9 bases agree with TRBD1. This TCR was sampled from a woman in her thirties in good health. Specimen: naive CD8+ T cells sorted from blood. CDR3 DNA sequence: TGCGCCAGCAGCTTGGTTTCGGGGGACAGGGTAGGCTATGGCTACACCTTC. This gives the protein CASSLVSGDRVGYGYTF.